This TCR beta chain came from a study of cytomegalovirus exposure and HLA in healthy donors. Across the study: Among over 350 genotyped donors, about 85% fell in the Caucasian-associated ancestry cluster.

Nominal health characterized the donors when sampled, though unrecorded immune exposures were likely. The CDR3 runs 17 residues. The germline gives CDR1 LGHNT, CDR2 FRNRAP. V lost 7 bases to trimming and J lost 1 base, with 20 bases between them. A multiplex PCR was run with 60 Vbeta primers and 13 Jbeta primers. Source study methods: A follow-up analysis tallied around 80 million unique TCR beta chains, roughly 11 million shared. Sequenced by immunoSEQ multiplex PCR; TCRdb stores in-frame clones only, minus some. For V, J and clone size, that table is used; D and trimming come from the DNA. The profile shows approximately 150,000 clones, roughly 76% of them singletons.

The gene calls are TRBV12-5 and TRBJ1-5; D perhaps matches TRBD1 (6 bases). This receptor was identified in a female donor in good health and CMV-seronegative. Sequencing was done on a sample of PBMCs. This CDR3 is CASARTERPKSNQPQHF. CDR3 bases: TGTGCTAGTGCCCGGACAGAGCGACCTAAGAGCAATCAGCCCCAGCATTTT.